This is a list of T cell receptor beta chains from one sample in a study of blood T cell repertoires in COVID-19. The repertoire was sequenced with immunoSEQ multiplex PCR; TCRdb's copy has only in-frame clones and lacks some. The sample lists 200,000 to 250,000 clones, roughly four fifths occurring once. The sample taken for sequencing was PBMCs or T cells enriched from blood (not recorded which). Receptors were obtained from a man aged 35-49 years who had recovered from COVID-19. Both conserved end residues are part of each CDR3. A D gene is named only where the DNA matches it firmly. Not every row has a clone size; where given, it reads once, few, many or a size class.

size	D	J	V	DNA	CDR3
-	TRBD1	TRBJ2-1	TRBV3-1/TRBV3-2	TGTGCCAGCAGTCCCAGGACAGGGAGAGGGAATGAGCAGTTCTTC	CASSPRTGRGNEQFF
-	TRBD2	TRBJ2-7	TRBV3-1/TRBV3-2	TGTGCCAGCAGCCCGCGACCTAGCGGGAGGGCCTCCTACGAGCAGTACTTC	CASSPRPSGRASYEQYF
-	-	TRBJ2-3	TRBV11-3	TGTGCCAGCAGCAATGACAGACCCACAGATACGCAGTATTTT	CASSNDRPTDTQYF
-	TRBD1	TRBJ2-3	TRBV6-1	TGTGCCAGCAGTGGGGGGACAGGGGGCAGCACAGATACGCAGTATTTT	CASSGGTGGSTDTQYF
-	-	TRBJ1-1	TRBV28	TGTGCCAGCAGGACAATCGAAGCTTTCTTT	CASRTIEAFF
-	TRBD1	TRBJ1-2	TRBV19	TGTGCCAGTAGTACCCCGGGACAGAAAAACTATGGCTACACCTTC	CASSTPGQKNYGYTF
-	TRBD1	TRBJ2-1	TRBV7-8	TGTGCCAGCAGTTACGTAGGACAGGGTTTAGAGCTGTTCTTC	CASSYVGQGLELFF
once	TRBD2	TRBJ2-7	TRBV19	TGTGCCAGTACCCCGGGAGGGAATCCCTACGAGCAGTACTTC	CASTPGGNPYEQYF
-	TRBD1	TRBJ1-2	TRBV9	TGTGCCAGCAGCAACACAGGGGGCTATGGCTACACCTTC	CASSNTGGYGYTF
-	-	TRBJ2-3	TRBV15	TGTGCCACCAGCAGGGTCTTGACTCCCCCTGCAGATACGCAGTATTTT	CATSRVLTPPADTQYF
-	-	TRBJ2-2	TRBV3-1/TRBV3-2	TGTGCCAGCAGCCGAGGCGGAGGCACCGGGGAGCTGTTTTTT	CASSRGGGTGELFF